These 6 T cell receptor beta chains were sequenced from one sample in a study of T cells in localized non-small cell lung cancer. Method: immunoSEQ multiplex PCR; TCRdb's copy keeps in-frame clones and lacks some. The table lists 25,000 to 35,000 clones, approximately 91% of them singletons. This material consisted of peripheral blood, taken before any cancer treatment. The receptors derive from a female donor aged 60 or older with stage I lung adenocarcinoma.

This rearrangement joins TRBV6-4 to TRBJ2-1; 9 nucleotides align to TRBD2. The CDR3 sequence is 15 residues long. Germline CDR1 reads MRHNA; CDR2 reads SNTAGT. V dropped 5 bases and J dropped 0; count of bases not matched to a gene: 2. CDR3 sequence reads: CASSLLAGSYNEQFF. DNA of the CDR3: TGTGCCAGCAGTTTACTAGCGGGCTCCTACAATGAGCAGTTCTTC.

The J gene is TRBJ1-3, the V gene TRBV11-2; D perhaps matches TRBD1 (5 bases). The V gene's germline CDR1 is SGHAT and CDR2 FQNNGV. V lost 5 bases and J lost 0, with 11 bases in between. CDR3 length equals 15 residues. The CDR3 sequence is CASSPYRGSGNTIYF. The DNA of the CDR3 is TGTGCCAGCAGCCCCTATAGGGGCTCTGGAAACACCATATATTTT.

The V call is TRBV19, the J call TRBJ1-1; weak D call: TRBD1 (6 bases). The germline gives CDR1 LNHDA, CDR2 SQIVND (reference sequence). The CDR3 is 16 residues long. The V and J ends lost 6 bases and 4 bases respectively, with 21 bases between them. The CDR3: CASRRLWGGLGTEAFF. CDR3 coding DNA: TGTGCCAGTAGGCGCCTTTGGGGGGGGCTTGGCACTGAAGCTTTCTTT.

V and J are TRBV7-2 and TRBJ2-3; 11 positions match TRBD2. Looked up from germline, CDR1 is SGHTA and CDR2 is FQGNSA. Trimming removed 5 bases from V and 5 bases from J; junction bases left unmatched: 9. The CDR3 has 16 residues. CDR3 residues: CASSPIAGGPVDTQYF. As DNA, the CDR3 is TGTGCCAGCAGCCCGATAGCGGGAGGGCCTGTAGATACGCAGTATTTT.

The chain recombines TRBV15 with TRBJ1-2, with 8 bases matching TRBD1. The V segment lost 1 base and the J segment 6 bases; nucleotides outside the gene matches: 4. The CDR3 extends over 14 amino acids. Germline CDR1 LNHNV, CDR2 YYDKDF (reference sequence). CDR3 bases: TGTGCCACCAGCAGAGGCGGGACAGGCAATGGCTACACCTTC. Amino acids: CATSRGGTGNGYTF.

The chain uses TRBV6-5 and TRBJ2-7, with D perhaps matching TRBD2 (5 bases). Germline values: CDR1 MNHEY, CDR2 SVGAGI. There are 15 residues in the CDR3. Trimming stripped 4 bases from V and 6 bases from J, with 19 bases between. The CDR3 here is CASSSPLAGYPEQYF. DNA of the CDR3: TGTGCCAGCAGTTCCCCGCTAGCTGGCTACCCCGAGCAGTACTTC.